This T cell receptor beta chain was captured in a study of tumor-infiltrating lymphocytes in primary liver carcinoma. A constant-region primer served to make TCR beta cDNA from approximately 490 ng total RNA. Three nested multiplex PCR rounds, a slightly modified ARM-PCR method, built the TCR beta libraries. A C-beta reverse primer was combined with TRBV1-TRBV30 forward primers in the first two PCR rounds, and each round had about 10 cycles. TCRdb analysed the multiplex PCR reads with MiXCR anew, one entry per CDR3 protein. The table records approximately 300,000 distinct CDR3 sequences, 60% to 80% of them present only once. Of note for this clonotype: The final CDR3 position lacks the conserved phenylalanine or tryptophan, pointing to a likely read error.

V trimming: 6 bases; J trimming: 5 bases; junction bases outside the gene matches: 5. Germline V gene data show CDR1 as MDHEN and CDR2 as SYDVKM. This CDR3 comprises 13 residues. The authors took blood RNA from unsorted whole blood and also extracted germline DNA. This sequence joins TRBV28 and TRBJ2-3, with 7 bases matching TRBD1. This TCR was recovered from a man aged 35 to 55 with primary liver carcinoma and hepatitis B virus infection. The sequencing sample was made of peripheral blood. CDR3 protein: CASSRDSVDTQYL. The CDR3 DNA reads as TGTGCCAGCAGCAGGGACAGTGTAGATACGCAGTATCTT.